Below, 8 T cell receptor beta chains from the same sample are listed, as sequenced in a study of T cells in women clearing cervical HPV infection. Assay: immunoSEQ multiplex PCR; the TCRdb copy retains only in-frame clones and omits some. In all, the sample yields about 39,000 clones. The specimen was blood buffy coat. These receptors came from a woman aged 18 to 69 with a cervical HPV16 infection that either progressed to CIN3+ or cleared (not recorded which).

On this clone itself: At one end, the junction sequence differs from germline, possibly due to a read error. The read is 3 residues too short to cover the CDR3 end, so that end is filled in from the germline J gene. Other DNA sequences in this sample translate to the same CDR3. The chain combines TRBV19 with TRBJ2-3; D might be TRBD2 (5 bases). This CDR3 has 14 amino acids. Germline V gene sequence: CDR1 LNHDA, CDR2 SQIVND (reference sequence). The covered CDR3 bases are TGTGCCAGTAAGCGAACGGCTAGCACGGATACG. Amino acid sequence: CASKRTASTDT. The CDR3 in full is CASKRTASTDTQYF.

In the case of this clone: The observed sequence ends 3 residues before the CDR3 terminus, with the missing tail filled in from the germline J gene. The chain uses TRBV20-1 and TRBJ2-5, with D possibly TRBD1 on 6 matching bases. The CDR3 totals 13 residues. Between the trimmed V and J ends, which lost 3 bases and 5 bases, there was a span of 13 bases. Germline-derived CDR1 and CDR2 are DFQATT and SNEGSKA (reference sequence). CDR3 bases read: TGCAGTGCTAGCCTAACAGGGCTGGAGACC. Its protein product is CSASLTGLET. The entire CDR3 reads CSASLTGLETQYF.

With respect to this clone: The sequence runs out 3 residues before the end of the CDR3; the remainder is reconstructed from the germline J gene. This chain links TRBV10-1 with TRBJ1-5, with D possibly being TRBD1 (5 bases). The CDR3 contains 15 residues. Germline CDR1 and CDR2: WNHNN and SYGVQD (reference sequence). Trimming removed 3 bases from V and 6 bases from J, with 15 bases in between. The DNA read from the CDR3 is TGCGCCAGCAGTGAAGGTATAGGGGAGGGTCAGCCC. Encoded protein: CASSEGIGEGQP. The complete CDR3 reads CASSEGIGEGQPQHF.

Regarding this clone: The observed sequence ends 3 residues before the CDR3 terminus, with the missing tail filled in from the germline J gene. The genes are TRBV12-3 or TRBV12-4 and TRBJ2-7, with 7 bases fitting TRBD2. V shed 3 bases, J shed 4 bases, and the junction held 9 bases outside the gene matches. The CDR3 spans 15 residues. CDR3 protein: CASSFGTGGGYEQYF. The sequenced part of the CDR3 DNA is TGTGCCAGCAGTTTCGGAACGGGGGGAGGGTACGAG.

For this clone: Read coverage stops 3 residues before the CDR3 terminus; the germline J gene supplies the remainder. The gene calls are TRBV2 and TRBJ2-7; TRBD1 aligns across 7 bases. Germline V lookup: CDR1 SNHLY, CDR2 FYNNEI. Trimming took 3 bases from V and 3 from J; bases not matched to a gene: 5. The CDR3 length is 14 residues. The CDR3 loop reads CASSDRQGSYEQYF. CDR3 DNA, as far as it was read: TGTGCCAGCAGTGACCGACAGGGTAGCTACGAG.

Details on this clone: The CDR3 extends 3 residues past the end of the read, so its final part is completed from the germline J gene. The chain recombines TRBV2 with TRBJ2-6, with D perhaps TRBD2 (6 bases). This CDR3 spans 17 amino acids. Germline values: CDR1 SNHLY, CDR2 FYNNEI. V shed 6 bases and J shed 0 bases, with 15 bases lying between them. The CDR3 loop is CASRDGGFSSGANVLTF. The DNA read from the CDR3 is TGTGCCAGCAGGGATGGAGGGTTTAGCTCTGGGGCCAACGTC.

This clone is called medium-sized based on its frequency. The read finishes 3 residues shy of the CDR3 end, and the germline J gene is used to complete it. This chain connects TRBV19 to TRBJ2-1; 11 bases agree with TRBD2. Germline loops: CDR1 LNHDA, CDR2 SQIVND (reference sequence). The V gene end was trimmed by 6 bases and the J gene end by 9 bases; junction bases not matched to a gene: 10. This CDR3 comprises 15 residues. CDR3 DNA, as far as it was read: TGTGCCAGTAGCCCTTCGACTAGCGGGGTGGGTGAG. This sequence encodes CASSPSTSGVGE. The full CDR3 protein is CASSPSTSGVGEQFF.

On this clone itself: The CDR3 end is not reached by the read, which stops 3 residues before it; the germline J gene fills it in. The rearrangement links TRBV4-1 to TRBJ2-1, with 8 bases identical to TRBD2. Germline loops: CDR1 MGHRA, CDR2 YSYEKL. This CDR3 contains 16 residues. Trimming removed 1 base from V and 8 bases from J; junction bases left unmatched: 10. The chain's CDR3 is CASSQGASGRADEQFF. The DNA read from the CDR3 is TGCGCCAGCAGCCAAGGGGCTAGCGGGCGGGCTGATGAG.